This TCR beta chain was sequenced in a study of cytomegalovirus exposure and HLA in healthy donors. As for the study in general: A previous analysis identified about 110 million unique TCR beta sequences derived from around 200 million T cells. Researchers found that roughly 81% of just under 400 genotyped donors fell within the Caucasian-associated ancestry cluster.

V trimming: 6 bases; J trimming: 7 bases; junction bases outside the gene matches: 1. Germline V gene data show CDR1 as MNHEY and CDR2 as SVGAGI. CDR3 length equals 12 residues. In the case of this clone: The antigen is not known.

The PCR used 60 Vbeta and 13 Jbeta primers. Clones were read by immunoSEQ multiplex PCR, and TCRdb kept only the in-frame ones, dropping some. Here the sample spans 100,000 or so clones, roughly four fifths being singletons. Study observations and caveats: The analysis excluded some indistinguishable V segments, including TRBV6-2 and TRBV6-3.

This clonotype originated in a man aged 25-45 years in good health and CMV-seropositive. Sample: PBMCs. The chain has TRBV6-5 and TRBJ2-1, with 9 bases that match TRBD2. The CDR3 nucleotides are TGTGCCAGCAGGCGGGAGGGGAATGAGCAGTTCTTC. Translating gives CASRREGNEQFF.